This is a list of T cell receptor beta chains from one sample in a study of blood T cell repertoires in COVID-19. The assay was immunoSEQ multiplex PCR, and TCRdb's table has in-frame clones only and misses some. The profile covers hundreds of thousands of clones, with roughly 89% appearing a single time and approximately 9% taken by the ten largest. The material sequenced was PBMCs or T cells enriched from blood (not recorded which). Every receptor here comes from a woman under 30 who had recovered from COVID-19. The CDR3 runs from the conserved cysteine through the conserved F or W. Fields, in order: CDR3 DNA, CDR3 protein, D gene, V gene, clone size, J gene. D genes are given only for firm matches. Clone size appears in some rows only: once, few, many, or a class for an expanded clone.

CDR3nt: TGCGCCAGCAGCTTGCAGGTGGGTTTCCACGAGCAGTACTTC; CDR3aa: CASSLQVGFHEQYF; d_gene: NA; v_gene: TRBV5-1; abundance: NA; j_gene: TRBJ2-7
CDR3nt: TGTGCCATCAGTGAGTCTAGGGCTAGCGGGGATAACAATGAGCAGTTCTTC; CDR3aa: CAISESRASGDNNEQFF; d_gene: TRBD2; v_gene: TRBV10-3; abundance: NA; j_gene: TRBJ2-1
CDR3nt: TGTGCCAGTAGTATAGGACAGGGAGGCTATGGCTACACCTTC; CDR3aa: CASSIGQGGYGYTF; d_gene: TRBD1; v_gene: TRBV19; abundance: NA; j_gene: TRBJ1-2
CDR3nt: TGTGCCAGCAGCAGCCCGGGACAGGGGAGGCACGAGCAGTACTTC; CDR3aa: CASSSPGQGRHEQYF; d_gene: TRBD1; v_gene: TRBV11-1; abundance: few; j_gene: TRBJ2-7
CDR3nt: TGTGCCACCAGCCCTAGGGGCCGCTTTTCACCCCTCCACTTT; CDR3aa: CATSPRGRFSPLHF; d_gene: NA; v_gene: TRBV15; abundance: NA; j_gene: TRBJ1-6
CDR3nt: TGTGCCACCAAGCCCGACAGGGGGTCGGATACGCAGTATTTT; CDR3aa: CATKPDRGSDTQYF; d_gene: TRBD1; v_gene: TRBV2; abundance: NA; j_gene: TRBJ2-3
CDR3nt: TGTGCCAGCAGCCGGGACAGGGGCTCTGGAAACACCATATATTTT; CDR3aa: CASSRDRGSGNTIYF; d_gene: TRBD1; v_gene: TRBV2; abundance: NA; j_gene: TRBJ1-3
CDR3nt: TGTGCCAGCTCACCCCCAGGCCAGGGCCTTCTAGCCAAAAACATTCAGTACTTC; CDR3aa: CASSPPGQGLLAKNIQYF; d_gene: NA; v_gene: TRBV18; abundance: NA; j_gene: TRBJ2-4
CDR3nt: TGTGCCAGCAGTACGAGACAGGGGGCGAGGTACACTGAAGCTTTCTTT; CDR3aa: CASSTRQGARYTEAFF; d_gene: TRBD1; v_gene: TRBV28; abundance: NA; j_gene: TRBJ1-1
CDR3nt: TGTGCCAGCTCACCGTCAAGCTACGAAAACTATGGCTACACCTTC; CDR3aa: CASSPSSYENYGYTF; d_gene: NA; v_gene: TRBV18; abundance: NA; j_gene: TRBJ1-2
CDR3nt: TGTGCCAGCAGCTTAGATGCCGGGACAGGCTCAGGAAACACCATATATTTT; CDR3aa: CASSLDAGTGSGNTIYF; d_gene: TRBD1; v_gene: TRBV7-2; abundance: NA; j_gene: TRBJ1-3
CDR3nt: TGTGCCAGCAGTCGGCAGAGTGGGAGGGGCAGGGATGGCTACACCTTC; CDR3aa: CASSRQSGRGRDGYTF; d_gene: NA; v_gene: TRBV7-9; abundance: once; j_gene: TRBJ1-2
CDR3nt: TGTGCCAGCAGTTTCACAGAAACTGGAAACACCATATATTTT; CDR3aa: CASSFTETGNTIYF; d_gene: NA; v_gene: TRBV6-2/TRBV6-3; abundance: NA; j_gene: TRBJ1-3
CDR3nt: TGTGCCAGCAGCAAAGACGACTCCAACTATGGCTACACCTTC; CDR3aa: CASSKDDSNYGYTF; d_gene: NA; v_gene: TRBV21-1; abundance: NA; j_gene: TRBJ1-2
CDR3nt: TGTGCCAGCAGTGAGAGGTTCTCTGGAAACACCATATATTTT; CDR3aa: CASSERFSGNTIYF; d_gene: NA; v_gene: TRBV2; abundance: NA; j_gene: TRBJ1-3
CDR3nt: TGTGCCAGCAGTTACTCGACAGGGAGTGCTGGCTACACCTTC; CDR3aa: CASSYSTGSAGYTF; d_gene: TRBD1; v_gene: TRBV6-2/TRBV6-3; abundance: NA; j_gene: TRBJ1-2
CDR3nt: TGTGCCAGCAGTTACTCGACAGGGTTCTATGGCTACACCTTC; CDR3aa: CASSYSTGFYGYTF; d_gene: TRBD1; v_gene: TRBV6-5; abundance: NA; j_gene: TRBJ1-2
CDR3nt: TGTGCCAGCAGCGTAGGTGTCCTAGCGGGGGGACCCCAAGAGACCCAGTACTTC; CDR3aa: CASSVGVLAGGPQETQYF; d_gene: TRBD2; v_gene: TRBV9; abundance: NA; j_gene: TRBJ2-5
CDR3nt: TGCGCCAGCAGCCAGTTTAGGGGAAGCAGCAATCAGCCCCAGCATTTT; CDR3aa: CASSQFRGSSNQPQHF; d_gene: NA; v_gene: TRBV4-1; abundance: NA; j_gene: TRBJ1-5
CDR3nt: TGTGCCAGTAGTAAATTCCCACTGTCGAGCGCGGACACCGGGGAGCTGTTTTTT; CDR3aa: CASSKFPLSSADTGELFF; d_gene: NA; v_gene: TRBV19; abundance: NA; j_gene: TRBJ2-2
CDR3nt: TGTGCCAGCAGCCAAGGACTAGCGGGAGGCTACGAGCAGTACTTC; CDR3aa: CASSQGLAGGYEQYF; d_gene: TRBD2; v_gene: TRBV16; abundance: once; j_gene: TRBJ2-7
CDR3nt: TGCGCCAGCAGCGAGGACATTCATAATTCACCCCTCCACTTT; CDR3aa: CASSEDIHNSPLHF; d_gene: NA; v_gene: TRBV5-1; abundance: NA; j_gene: TRBJ1-6
CDR3nt: TGTGCCAGCAGCGGACGAGCGAAGGGACAGACAAACTATGGCTACACCTTC; CDR3aa: CASSGRAKGQTNYGYTF; d_gene: TRBD1; v_gene: TRBV7-3; abundance: NA; j_gene: TRBJ1-2
CDR3nt: TGCGCCAGCAGCCAAGATGGTCCTAGCGGTTCCTACAATGAGCAGTTCTTC; CDR3aa: CASSQDGPSGSYNEQFF; d_gene: TRBD2; v_gene: TRBV4-3; abundance: NA; j_gene: TRBJ2-1
CDR3nt: TGTGCCAGCAGCAAAGTAGTAACAGCCGATTACTATGGCTACACCTTC; CDR3aa: CASSKVVTADYYGYTF; d_gene: NA; v_gene: TRBV21-1; abundance: NA; j_gene: TRBJ1-2
CDR3nt: TGCGCCAGCAGCTTTGAAAGTCGAGCGAGGGAGCAGTACTTC; CDR3aa: CASSFESRAREQYF; d_gene: NA; v_gene: TRBV5-1; abundance: NA; j_gene: TRBJ2-7
CDR3nt: TGCGCCAGCAGCCCACAGGGCCGCAATCAGCCCCAGCATTTT; CDR3aa: CASSPQGRNQPQHF; d_gene: NA; v_gene: TRBV5-1; abundance: few; j_gene: TRBJ1-5
CDR3nt: TGTGCCAGCTCACCACGGCAGGGCCTAGCTAACTATGGCTACACCTTC; CDR3aa: CASSPRQGLANYGYTF; d_gene: NA; v_gene: TRBV18; abundance: NA; j_gene: TRBJ1-2
CDR3nt: TGTGCCAGCAGTTTTGGGCAGAACAATGAAAAACTGTTTTTT; CDR3aa: CASSFGQNNEKLFF; d_gene: NA; v_gene: TRBV28; abundance: NA; j_gene: TRBJ1-4
CDR3nt: TGTGCCGCAGCTGAGACAGCGGGCACCGGGGAGCTGTTTTTT; CDR3aa: CAAAETAGTGELFF; d_gene: NA; v_gene: TRBV2; abundance: NA; j_gene: TRBJ2-2
CDR3nt: TGTGCCAGCAGGCCCCGGGACAGGGTAGATTCACCCCTCCACTTT; CDR3aa: CASRPRDRVDSPLHF; d_gene: TRBD1; v_gene: TRBV28; abundance: NA; j_gene: TRBJ1-6
CDR3nt: TGCAGTGCTAGTCGGACTAGCGGGAGAGGCAATGAGCAGTTCTTC; CDR3aa: CSASRTSGRGNEQFF; d_gene: TRBD2; v_gene: TRBV20-1; abundance: NA; j_gene: TRBJ2-1
CDR3nt: TGTGCCAGCAGTTTATGGGGACAGGTAAACGGCTACGAGCAGTACTTC; CDR3aa: CASSLWGQVNGYEQYF; d_gene: TRBD1; v_gene: TRBV28; abundance: NA; j_gene: TRBJ2-7
CDR3nt: TGCGCCAGCAGCCCGGAAGTAGGGGTAGCGGTCAAAAACATTCAGTACTTC; CDR3aa: CASSPEVGVAVKNIQYF; d_gene: NA; v_gene: TRBV5-1; abundance: NA; j_gene: TRBJ2-4
CDR3nt: TGTGCCACCAGCCTAGGTACGGCGAACACTGAAGCTTTCTTT; CDR3aa: CATSLGTANTEAFF; d_gene: NA; v_gene: TRBV27; abundance: NA; j_gene: TRBJ1-1
CDR3nt: TGTGCCAGCAGTTACTCCCTAAGTGAAGCTTTCTTT; CDR3aa: CASSYSLSEAFF; d_gene: NA; v_gene: TRBV6-6; abundance: once; j_gene: TRBJ1-1
CDR3nt: TGTGCCAGCAGCCACGCTGCCTACAGGGCGCCCTCCACAGATACGCAGTATTTT; CDR3aa: CASSHAAYRAPSTDTQYF; d_gene: NA; v_gene: TRBV14; abundance: NA; j_gene: TRBJ2-3
CDR3nt: TGTGCCAGCAGTTTAATCCTAGCGGACACGCAGTTCTTC; CDR3aa: CASSLILADTQFF; d_gene: TRBD2; v_gene: TRBV12-3/TRBV12-4; abundance: NA; j_gene: TRBJ2-1
CDR3nt: TGTGCCAGCAGTTCCTCGTTTGACAGGGTGAACAATGAGCAGTTCTTC; CDR3aa: CASSSSFDRVNNEQFF; d_gene: TRBD1; v_gene: TRBV6-2/TRBV6-3; abundance: NA; j_gene: TRBJ2-1
CDR3nt: TGTGCCAGCAGCCCGAGTGACAGGGGGACCTACGAGCAGTACTTC; CDR3aa: CASSPSDRGTYEQYF; d_gene: TRBD1; v_gene: TRBV7-9; abundance: NA; j_gene: TRBJ2-7
CDR3nt: TGTGCCAGTAGTCGGGGGACAGGGTCCTACGAGCAGTACTTC; CDR3aa: CASSRGTGSYEQYF; d_gene: TRBD1; v_gene: TRBV19; abundance: NA; j_gene: TRBJ2-7
CDR3nt: TGTGCCAGCAGCTTAGAGACTAGCGGGAGTAGCTATGAGCAGTTCTTC; CDR3aa: CASSLETSGSSYEQFF; d_gene: TRBD2; v_gene: TRBV7-6; abundance: NA; j_gene: TRBJ2-1
CDR3nt: TGCGCCAGCAGCCAAGATAGGGAGGCCTACCAGTATTTT; CDR3aa: CASSQDREAYQYF; d_gene: NA; v_gene: TRBV4-3; abundance: NA; j_gene: TRBJ2-3
CDR3nt: TGTGCCAGCAGTTCGAGCATAGGGGGCCTCATCTATGGCTACACCTTC; CDR3aa: CASSSSIGGLIYGYTF; d_gene: TRBD1; v_gene: TRBV27; abundance: few; j_gene: TRBJ1-2
CDR3nt: TGTGCCAGCAGTTTAGGGCCGCCCAGCTTGCCCGAGCAGTACTTC; CDR3aa: CASSLGPPSLPEQYF; d_gene: NA; v_gene: TRBV28; abundance: NA; j_gene: TRBJ2-7
CDR3nt: TGTGCCAGCAGTGGCAGGGGATACGAGCAGTACTTC; CDR3aa: CASSGRGYEQYF; d_gene: NA; v_gene: TRBV2; abundance: NA; j_gene: TRBJ2-7
CDR3nt: TGTGCCAGCAGTGCGGACTTGAACACTGAAGCTTTCTTT; CDR3aa: CASSADLNTEAFF; d_gene: NA; v_gene: TRBV2; abundance: NA; j_gene: TRBJ1-1